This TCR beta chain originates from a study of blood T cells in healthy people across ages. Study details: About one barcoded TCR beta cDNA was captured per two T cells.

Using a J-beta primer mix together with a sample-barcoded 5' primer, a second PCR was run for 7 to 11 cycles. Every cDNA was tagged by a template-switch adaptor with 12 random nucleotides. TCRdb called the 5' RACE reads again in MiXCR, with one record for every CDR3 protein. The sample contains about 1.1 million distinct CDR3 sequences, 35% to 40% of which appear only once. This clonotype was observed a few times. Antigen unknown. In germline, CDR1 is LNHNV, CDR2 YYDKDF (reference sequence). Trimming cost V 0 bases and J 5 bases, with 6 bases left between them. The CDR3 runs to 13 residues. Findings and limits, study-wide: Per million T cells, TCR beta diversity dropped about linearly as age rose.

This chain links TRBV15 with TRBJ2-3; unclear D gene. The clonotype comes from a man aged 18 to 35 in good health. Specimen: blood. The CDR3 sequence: CATSRDRQDTQYF. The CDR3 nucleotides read TGTGCCACCAGCAGAGATCGACAAGATACGCAGTATTTT.